These 21 T cell receptor beta chains came from one sample sequenced in a study of regulatory T cells in long-lasting Graves disease. Both iRepertoire HTBI primers and Arm-PCR of CDR3 regions were used to build the TCR beta libraries. TCRdb fed the multiplex PCR reads into MiXCR, producing one record per CDR3 protein. Of 510,000 or so distinct CDR3 sequences in the sample, 12% were seen once. The time point: newly diagnosed GD, antithyroid drugs for less than 3 months. With RNA extracted from PBMCs as input, the TCR library was made. This same sample was also part of a study on T cells in Graves' hyperthyroidism and ophthalmopathy.

This sample comprised peripheral blood mononuclear cells (PBMCs), obtained at new diagnosis, from a patient treated with antithyroid drugs. The receptors here all came from a young woman with Graves disease.

The sample holds many counts of this clonotype. This chain connects TRBV7-2 to TRBJ1-2; TRBD1 might be the D (5 bases). The CDR3 is 14 amino acids. CDR1 and CDR2 (germline): SGHTA, FQGNSA. Trimming removed 5 bases from V and 4 bases from J, with 14 bases in between. Here the CDR3 reads CASSPGGGTYGYTF. CDR3 in DNA: TGTGCCAGCAGCCCTGGCGGGGGAACCTATGGCTACACCTTC.

This clonotype came up a few times. V and J are TRBV11-3 and TRBJ2-7, with 13 bases aligning to TRBD2. Trimming removed 4 bases from V and 5 bases from J; junction bases left unmatched: 8. This CDR3 contains 16 residues. CDR1 is SGHNT and CDR2 is YENEEA in the germline V gene. The DNA for the CDR3 is TGTGCCAGCAGCTCTAGACTAGCGGGAGGTTTCGACGAGCAGTACTTC. Encoded protein: CASSSRLAGGFDEQYF.

This clonotype appeared many times. The genes are TRBV18 and TRBJ1-1; D call uncertain. Deletions cut 2 bases from V and 4 bases from J, with 11 bases between. CDR1 is KGHSH and CDR2 is LQKENI in the germline V gene. This CDR3 comprises 14 residues. CDR3: CASSPSRLGTEAFF. The CDR3, as DNA: TGTGCCAGCTCACCATCGCGATTAGGCACTGAAGCTTTCTTT.

On this clonotype itself: A much more abundant neighbour one base away suggests this may be a read error. The chain joins TRBV12-3 or TRBV12-4 to TRBJ1-2, with a weak D call TRBD1 (5 bases). CDR3 size: 15 residues. V lost 6 bases and J 0 bases, leaving 14 bases between the germline ends. CDR3 bases: TGTGCCAGCAGCCGGAGGGGCAGAACTAACTATGGCTACACCTTC. It yields the protein CASSRRGRTNYGYTF.

The chain combines TRBV6-2 or TRBV6-3 with TRBJ2-3; TRBD2 matches 15 bases. The CDR3 has 20 amino acids. CDR1 and CDR2 from the germline V gene are MNHEY and SVGEGT. V lost 0 bases to trimming and J lost 6 bases; unmatched junction nucleotides: 13. In DNA, the CDR3 is TGTGCCAGCAGTTACTCGAGTAAAAGGGGACTAGCGGGAGGAAGTGATACGCAGTATTTT. This codes for CASSYSSKRGLAGGSDTQYF.

In regard to this clonotype: A much bigger clone sits one base away, suggesting this may be a read error. For the CDR3, the DNA is TGTGCCAGCTGCCCCACCGGTCGGGTTACCTACGAGCAGTACTTC. It translates to CASCPTGRVTYEQYF. The chain uses TRBV9 and TRBJ2-7; no firm D call. CDR1 is SGDLS and CDR2 is YYNGEE in the germline V gene. V lost 7 bases and J 2 bases, leaving 19 bases between the germline ends. The CDR3 length is 15 residues.

This clonotype was seen repeatedly, ten times or more. This rearrangement joins TRBV20-1 to TRBJ2-7; the D gene is possibly TRBD2 (5 bases). Germline lookup yields CDR1 DFQATT and CDR2 SNEGSKA (reference sequence). CDR3 size: 14 residues. V lost 3 bases, J lost 0 bases, and 12 bases lay in between. This chain's CDR3 is CSASTRLRSYEQYF. The CDR3 region has the DNA TGCAGTGCTAGTACTAGATTGCGCTCCTACGAGCAGTACTTC.

Many counts were recorded for this clonotype. V is TRBV28 and J is TRBJ2-7; D could derive from TRBD1 or TRBD2 (7 bases each). Germline V gives CDR1 MDHEN, CDR2 SYDVKM. The CDR3 consists of 15 residues. V gave up 6 bases and J gave up 7 bases, with 22 bases separating them. The CDR3 loop reads CASRIGGGGAEEQYF. CDR3 nucleotide sequence: TGTGCCAGCAGGATTGGGGGAGGGGGCGCGGAGGAGCAGTACTTC.

This clonotype has a count of ten or more. V and J are TRBV27 and TRBJ1-3; D not certain. The CDR3 is made up of 14 amino acids. Trimming took off 6 bases at V and 3 bases at J, with 12 bases between the two ends. Germline CDR1 reads MNHEY; CDR2 reads SMNVEV (reference sequence). CDR3 protein: CASRSDLIGNTIYF. CDR3 bases: TGTGCCAGCAGGTCGGACTTGATTGGAAACACCATATATTTT.

This clonotype appeared many times. The rearrangement uses TRBV6-5 and TRBJ1-4; D not resolved. CDR1 and CDR2 from the germline V gene are MNHEY and SVGAGI. CDR3 length: 16 amino acids. With 2 bases removed from V and 0 bases from J, the gap between germline ends came to 10 bases. The CDR3 DNA reads as TGTGCCAGCAGTTACGGACGGACCGCAACTAATGAAAAACTGTTTTTT. This gives the protein CASSYGRTATNEKLFF.

This clonotype was detected ten times or more. This chain connects TRBV12-3 or TRBV12-4 to TRBJ1-3; D uncertain. The CDR3 is made up of 13 amino acids. V was trimmed by 6 bases and J by 3 bases, leaving 9 bases between them. The CDR3 loop is CASSPGIGNTIYF. The CDR3 coding sequence is TGTGCCAGCAGCCCGGGCATTGGAAACACCATATATTTT.

In its sample, this clonotype was seen many times. The gene calls are TRBV2 and TRBJ2-1; 12 bases map to TRBD2. There are 13 residues in the CDR3. The V gene end was trimmed by 6 bases and the J gene end by 8 bases; junction bases not matched to a gene: 2. Germline loops: CDR1 SNHLY, CDR2 FYNNEI. This CDR3 is CASRTSGSYEQFF. CDR3 DNA: TGTGCCAGCAGGACTAGCGGGAGTTATGAGCAGTTCTTC.

In this sample, this clonotype turned up a few times. This chain uses TRBV4-3 with TRBJ1-4; D gene uncertain. CDR1 is LGHNA and CDR2 is YSLEER in the germline V gene. V was trimmed by 3 bases and J by 3 bases, leaving 14 bases between them. The CDR3 consists of 16 residues. CDR3 in amino acids: CASSHLRWPANEKLFF. The CDR3 DNA reads TGCGCCAGCAGCCACCTGAGGTGGCCGGCTAATGAAAAACTGTTTTTT.

This clonotype was detected many times. Mismatch with germline at one junction end may stem from a read error. This chain links TRBV3-1 with TRBJ2-4; TRBD2 agrees at 8 bases. Germline V lookup: CDR1 LGHDT, CDR2 YNNKEL (reference sequence). The length of the CDR3 is 12 residues. Written as DNA, the CDR3 is TGTGCCAGCAGCCGGGTCGGGAGGGAGGTGTTCTTC. It translates to CASSRVGREVFF.

This clonotype was counted a few times. The chain has TRBV11-2 and TRBJ2-1; weak D call: TRBD2 (6 bases). This CDR3 region has 16 residues. Trimming took off 2 bases at V and 6 bases at J, with 17 bases between the two ends. From germline, CDR1 is SGHAT and CDR2 FQNNGV. CDR3 in amino acids: CASSLPLFRESNEQFF. The CDR3 nucleotides are TGTGCCAGCAGCTTACCCCTCTTTCGGGAGTCCAATGAGCAGTTCTTC. Filled out from reference TRBV11-2 and TRBJ2-1, the complete variable domain reads EAGVAQSPRYKIIEKRQSVAFWCNPISGHATLYWYQQILGQGPKLLIQFQNNGVVDDSQLPKDRFSAERLKGVDSTLKIQPAKLEDSAVYLCASSLPLFRESNEQFFGPGTRLTVL.

This clonotype has a count of ten or more. The rearrangement joins TRBV7-2 to TRBJ2-1, with D perhaps TRBD1 or TRBD2 (5 bases each). V lost 3 bases and J lost 7, with 10 bases in between. CDR1 and CDR2 from the germline V gene are SGHTA and FQGNSA. This CDR3 is built from 13 residues. In nucleotides, the CDR3 is TGTGCCAGCAGCTTTCTCTGGGGGAATGAGCAGTTCTTC. Translating gives CASSFLWGNEQFF.

This clonotype has just a few counts. A read error may be the cause here, since a much bigger clone is one base away. This rearrangement joins TRBV2 to TRBJ2-2; D is perhaps TRBD2 (6 bases). Per germline, CDR1 SNHLY and CDR2 FYNNEI. The CDR3 has 12 residues. CDR3 residues: CALSKNTGGLFF. In nucleotides, the CDR3 is TGTGCCTTGAGCAAGAACACCGGGGGGCTGTTTTTT. Looking up the rest from reference TRBV2 and TRBJ2-2 gives the full variable domain: EPEVTQTPSHQVTQMGQEVILRCVPISNHLYFYWYRQILGQKVEFLVSFYNNEISEKSEIFDDQFSVERPDGSNFTLKIRSTKLEDSAMYFCALSKNTGGLFFGEGSRLTVL.

This clonotype was recorded at least ten times. CDR3 loop: CASSLSTGPNYEQYF. The CDR3 region has the DNA TGCGCCAGCAGCTTGTCTACGGGACCCAACTACGAGCAGTACTTC. The J gene is TRBJ2-7, the V gene TRBV5-1; D may match TRBD1 or TRBD2 (5 bases each). CDR1 and CDR2 (germline): SGHRS, YFSETQ. CDR3 length equals 15 residues. The germline V and J ends were trimmed by 1 base and 3 bases, with 14 bases remaining between them. Looking up the rest from reference TRBV5-1 and TRBJ2-7 gives the full variable domain: KAGVTQTPRYLIKTRGQQVTLSCSPISGHRSVSWYQQTPGQGLQFLFEYFSETQRNKGNFPGRFSGRQFSNSRSEMNVSTLELGDSALYLCASSLSTGPNYEQYFGPGTRLTVT.

In this sample, this clonotype turned up many times. J is TRBJ2-1 and V is TRBV20-1; 12 positions match TRBD2. The CDR3 is made up of 16 amino acids. Germline V CDR1 and CDR2: DFQATT, SNEGSKA (reference sequence). The ends lost 5 bases at V and 4 bases at J; junction bases unmatched: 9. The CDR3 is CSAGGPTSGSYNEQFF. The CDR3 bases are TGCAGTGCTGGCGGGCCGACTAGCGGGAGTTACAATGAGCAGTTCTTC.

The sample holds a few counts of this clonotype. This chain uses TRBV20-1 with TRBJ2-1; weak D call: TRBD2 (5 bases). This CDR3 region has 15 residues. Looked up from germline, CDR1 is DFQATT and CDR2 is SNEGSKA (reference sequence). Trimming cost V 5 bases and J 4 bases, with 18 bases left between them. The CDR3 region is CSARGLRLTYNEQFF. The CDR3 DNA reads TGCAGTGCTCGCGGACTTCGGCTGACATACAATGAGCAGTTCTTC.

This clonotype was seen at least ten times. The chain has TRBV28 and TRBJ1-4, with TRBD1 as a possible D gene (5 bases). The germline gives CDR1 MDHEN, CDR2 SYDVKM. The CDR3 spans 16 residues. V shed 4 bases and J shed 8 bases, with 20 bases lying between them. CDR3 amino acids: CASSSLGGPLDEKLFF. The CDR3 DNA reads TGTGCCAGCAGTTCCCTCGGGGGTCCACTGGACGAAAAACTGTTTTTT.